This T cell receptor (beta chain) was documented in a study of cytomegalovirus exposure and HLA in healthy donors. Study-wide results and caveats: An ancestry cluster, one associated with Asian ancestry, reportedly showed fewer N-insertions than the 666-donor mean in a later analysis. With DRB1 most and HLA-C fewest, TCR association rates differed between HLA loci in a later analysis.

The PCR ran on 60 Vbeta and 13 Jbeta primers. Using immunoSEQ multiplex PCR, the repertoire was profiled, and TCRdb retains in-frame clones only, with some absent. The sample holds approximately 190,000 clones, around 90% seen once. In the case of this clone: Antigen specificity is unknown.

V was cut by 3 bases and J by 6 bases, with 18 bases left in between. The CDR3 runs 16 residues. Germline loops: CDR1 MNHEY, CDR2 SMNVEV (reference sequence). This clonotype was obtained from a boy aged 2-9 years in good health and CMV-seronegative. Sequences were obtained from PBMCs. The chain uses TRBV27 and TRBJ2-1; D ambiguous. CDR3 DNA: TGTGCCAGCAGTTTTTCCGTCGACAAGCTGAGCAATGAGCAGTTCTTC. Translating it yields CASSFSVDKLSNEQFF.